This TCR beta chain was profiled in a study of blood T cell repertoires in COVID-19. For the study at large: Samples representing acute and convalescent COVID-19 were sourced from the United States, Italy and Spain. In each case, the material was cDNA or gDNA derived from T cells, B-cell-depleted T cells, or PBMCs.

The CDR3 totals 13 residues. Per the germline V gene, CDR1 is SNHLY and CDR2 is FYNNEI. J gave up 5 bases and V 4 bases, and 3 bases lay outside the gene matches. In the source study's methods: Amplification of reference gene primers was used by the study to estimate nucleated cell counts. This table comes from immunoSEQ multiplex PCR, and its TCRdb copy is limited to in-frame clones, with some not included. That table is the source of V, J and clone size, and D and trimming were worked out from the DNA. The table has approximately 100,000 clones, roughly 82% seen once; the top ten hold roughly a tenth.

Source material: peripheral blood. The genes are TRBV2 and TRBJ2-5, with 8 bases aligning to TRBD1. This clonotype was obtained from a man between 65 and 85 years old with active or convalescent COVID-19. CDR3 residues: CASSGQGQETQYF. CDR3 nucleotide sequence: TGTGCCAGCAGTGGACAGGGGCAGGAGACCCAGTACTTC.